The rows below give T cell receptor beta chains drawn from one sample of a study of T cell responses to AZD1222 COVID-19 vaccine. The data were produced by immunoSEQ multiplex PCR, yet TCRdb's version contains in-frame clones alone and is incomplete. The repertoire holds 150,000 to 180,000 clones, with roughly nine tenths as singletons. This material consisted of peripheral blood, taken on day 0 of MenACWY control vaccination. Source of these receptors: an adult in good health. CDR3s include the opening cysteine and the closing phenylalanine or tryptophan. D genes are given only for firm matches. Not all rows give a size; the values are once, few, many and, for expanded clones, a class.

. TRBJ2-3 TRBV5-1 TRBD2 TGCGCCAGCAGCTTAGCGGGGGGGCTTGCAGATACGCAGTATTTT CASSLAGGLADTQYF
. TRBJ2-3 TRBV3-1/TRBV3-2 . TGTGCCAGCAGCCGTGGGGGGGGCGGCATAGATACGCAGTATTTT CASSRGGGGIDTQYF
. TRBJ1-1 TRBV6-6 . TGTGCCAGCATTCACGGGGGGTCGAGAACTGAAGCTTTCTTT CASIHGGSRTEAFF
. TRBJ2-5 TRBV3-1/TRBV3-2 . TGTGCCAGCAGCCAAGATACATCTCGCCAGGGGACCCAGTACTTC CASSQDTSRQGTQYF
few TRBJ1-5 TRBV2 TRBD1 TGTGCCAGCAACCCAGGGGGGGGTCAGCCCCAGCATTTT CASNPGGGQPQHF
. TRBJ1-1 TRBV30 TRBD1 TGTGCCTGGACCAGGGGGGCCAAGGTTTTCTTT CAWTRGAKVFF
. TRBJ1-3 TRBV5-1 . TGCGCCAGCAGTTGGCAAGGCTCTGGAAACACCATATATTTT CASSWQGSGNTIYF
. TRBJ2-4 TRBV5-1 TRBD2 TGCGCCAGCAGCTACGGACTAGCGGGGGGAGAGGTGAACATTCAGTACTTC CASSYGLAGGEVNIQYF
. TRBJ1-4 TRBV4-2 . TGTGCCAGCAGCCAAGATATACAGGCCGTGGGTAATGAAAAACTGTTTTTT CASSQDIQAVGNEKLFF
. TRBJ1-5 TRBV5-1 . TGCGCCAGCAGCTTGGCGGGGGACGATCAGCCCCAGCATTTT CASSLAGDDQPQHF
. TRBJ1-2 TRBV7-2 . TGTGCCAGCAGCGAATCCGGGGGACGCGACTATGGCTACACCTTC CASSESGGRDYGYTF